This T cell receptor beta chain originates from a study of blood T cell repertoires in COVID-19. At the level of the study: Collection of acute and convalescent COVID-19 samples took place in the United States, Italy and Spain.

Produced via immunoSEQ multiplex PCR; TCRdb's table is partial and in-frame only. The sample includes around 240,000 clones, 80% to 90% of them seen just once. The V end was cut by 2 bases, the J end by 5 bases, with 15 bases between. The CDR3 is 16 amino acids. CDR1 and CDR2 from the germline V gene are SGHTA and FQGNSA. The receptor was derived from a middle-aged woman who had recovered from COVID-19. The sequenced material came from peripheral blood. This chain joins TRBV7-2 and TRBJ2-2; weak D call: TRBD2 (6 bases). The CDR3 here is CASSLNLGGETGELFF. CDR3 bases: TGTGCCAGCAGCTTAAATTTAGGCGGGGAAACCGGGGAGCTGTTTTTT.